The rows below give T cell receptor beta chains drawn from one sample of a study of OX40 agonist ivuxolimab in advanced cancers. Here immunoSEQ multiplex PCR was the method, and the copy in TCRdb shows in-frame clones only, minus some. Seen here are approximately 77,000 clones, around 85% observed once, and the top ten hold around 1.8%. The sample consisted of CD4+ or CD8+ T cells sorted from blood, taken in a trial of the OX40 agonist ivuxolimab. Receptor source: an adult with an advanced solid tumor such as melanoma, head and neck, liver or kidney cancer. CDR3s include the opening cysteine and the closing phenylalanine or tryptophan. A D gene is named only where the DNA matches it firmly. Some rows have no size entry. The others give once, few or many, or a class for an expanded clone.

>NA|TRBJ1-3|NA|TRBV6-5
TGTGCCAGCGGGCCGGACTCTGGAAACACCACATATTTT
CASGPDSGNTTYF
>few|TRBJ2-7|NA|TRBV15
TGTGCCACCAGCAGAGATCGGAGCTCCTACGAGCAGTACTTC
CATSRDRSSYEQYF
>NA|TRBJ1-5|TRBD1|TRBV5-6
TGTGCCAGCACTCTTTCAGGGGGGCCTAGCAATCAGCCCCAGCATTTT
CASTLSGGPSNQPQHF
>once|TRBJ1-2|NA|TRBV27
TGTGCCAGCAGTTGGGACGCGAACTATGGCTACACCTTC
CASSWDANYGYTF
>once|TRBJ1-5|NA|TRBV30
TGTGCCTGGAGGGAACCCTATTATAGCAATCAGCCCCAGCATTTT
CAWREPYYSNQPQHF
>NA|TRBJ2-1|TRBD2|TRBV7-3
TGTGCCAGCAGCTTAGAAGCGGGAGCCTACAATGAGCAGTTCTTC
CASSLEAGAYNEQFF
>NA|TRBJ1-6|NA|TRBV19
TGTGCCAGTAGCGCCGGGACATACAATTCACCCCTCCACTTT
CASSAGTYNSPLHF
>few|TRBJ1-5|TRBD1|TRBV6-5
TGTGCCAGCAGTCCCCGGGACAGGGTGGATCAGCCCCAGCATTTT
CASSPRDRVDQPQHF
>NA|TRBJ1-2|TRBD1|TRBV28
TGTGCCAGCAGTTCTTCCGGGACAGTCGCTTATCAGGGCTACACCTTC
CASSSSGTVAYQGYTF
>NA|TRBJ2-7|TRBD1|TRBV7-6
TGTGCCAGCAGCTTAGTCCCAGGACAGGGCCAAGCCGAGCAGTACTTC
CASSLVPGQGQAEQYF
>NA|TRBJ2-2|NA|TRBV4-2
TGTGCCAGCAGCCAAGATTCGGGCGGGGGCGGATCGAACACCGGGGAGCTGTTTTTT
CASSQDSGGGGSNTGELFF
>NA|TRBJ2-1|NA|TRBV7-2
TGTGCCAGCAGCTTACAGCGGAGCTCCTACAATGAGCAGTTCTTC
CASSLQRSSYNEQFF
>few|TRBJ1-3|NA|TRBV18
TGTGCCAGCTCACCCAAACAGGCGTCTGGAAACACCATATATTTT
CASSPKQASGNTIYF
>NA|TRBJ2-7|TRBD2|TRBV15
TGTGCCACCAGCAGAGGGGGCACTAGCGGTGCATACGAGCAGTACTTC
CATSRGGTSGAYEQYF